The 18 T cell receptor beta chains below were found in one sample sequenced in a study of post-analysis software for immune sequencing data (dated by TCRdb to between 2014 and 2016). The study at large found these results: Roughly 5 TRBV segments, including TRBV5-6, TRBV5-1 and TRBV20-1, were significantly more frequent in patients than controls.

The library was obtained by PCR. Sequenced on an Illumina HiSeq 2500. To reduce PCR and sequencing biases, unique molecular identifiers were built into the TCR beta cDNA libraries. TCRdb's own reprocessing of the public reads used fastp at Q25 and MiXCR and kept productive beta chains. Each CDR3 protein appears once, grouped with its most common genes and DNA. Within this sample are roughly 410,000 distinct CDR3 sequences, with less than 40% of them counted one time only. The ten largest clones capture 10% to 15% of the sample. The antigens for these receptors are not known. Sequenced material: blood. The receptors were gathered from a girl aged 10-17 years with multiple sclerosis.

This clonotype was observed a handful of times. The genes are TRBV25-1 and TRBJ2-1; TRBD2 agrees at 7 bases. The CDR3 covers 16 residues. Losses at the gene ends were 4 bases for V and 4 bases for J; bases not matched to a gene: 10. CDR1 and CDR2 from the germline V gene are MGHDK and SYGVNS. The CDR3 DNA reads as TGTGCCAGCAGTGCCCGGGGGGTCGTGGCATACAATGAGCAGTTCTTC. This sequence encodes CASSARGVVAYNEQFF.

As regards this clonotype: The CDR3 carries no conserved terminal phenylalanine or tryptophan, so it likely arises from a read error. J is TRBJ1-1 and V is TRBV28, with 11 bases aligning to TRBD1. The germline V gene encodes CDR1 MDHEN and CDR2 SYDVKM. V lost 6 bases to trimming and J lost 4 bases; unmatched junction nucleotides: 10. The CDR3 spans 16 residues. CDR3 DNA sequence: TGTGCCAGCAGCGAAGCTCTTGGACAGGGGGCCACTGAAGCTTTCTTG. Translation: CASSEALGQGATEAFL.

Comments on this clonotype: Germline is not matched at one junction end, which may reflect a read error. V is TRBV6-5 and J is TRBJ2-5, with 8 positions matching TRBD2. There are 15 residues in the CDR3. CDR1 MNHEY and CDR2 SVGAGI come from the germline V gene. CDR3 sequence reads: CACSLKAGGPQAQYF. CDR3 sequence (DNA): TGTGCCTGCAGTTTGAAGGCGGGGGGCCCGCAGGCCCAGTACTTC.

Only a few counts were recorded for this clonotype. V gene TRBV9 combines with J gene TRBJ2-1; 7 positions agree with TRBD2. The germline V gene has CDR1 SGDLS and CDR2 YYNGEE. The V segment lost 0 bases and the J segment 4 bases; nucleotides outside the gene matches: 13. The CDR3 is made up of 18 amino acids. CDR3 loop: CASSVATGASGHYNEQFF. The CDR3 DNA sequence: TGTGCCAGCAGCGTAGCTACTGGGGCTAGCGGTCATTACAATGAGCAGTTCTTC.

The chain has TRBV12-3 or TRBV12-4 and TRBJ2-3; tentatively, D is TRBD2 (7 bases). V lost 5 bases and J lost 4, with 13 bases in between. The CDR3 length is 14 residues. Here the CDR3 reads CASSRVGGPDTQYF. In nucleotides, the CDR3 is TGTGCCAGCAGTCGAGTGGGGGGGCCAGATACGCAGTATTTT.

This chain links TRBV12-3 or TRBV12-4 with TRBJ1-5, with D uncertain. The V end was cut by 0 bases, the J end by 6 bases, with 6 bases between. The CDR3 loop spans 13 amino acids. The CDR3 here is CASSLAYGQPQHF. In DNA form, the CDR3 reads TGTGCCAGCAGTTTAGCGTACGGTCAGCCCCAGCATTTT.

The V call is TRBV25-1, the J call TRBJ1-1, with no clear D. V lost 5 bases and J lost 3, with 7 bases in between. There are 12 residues in the CDR3. Germline V gene sequence: CDR1 MGHDK, CDR2 SYGVNS. The CDR3: CASSSQDTEAFF. The CDR3 DNA is TGTGCCAGCAGTAGCCAGGACACTGAAGCTTTCTTT.

The V gene is TRBV20-1, the J gene TRBJ1-5, with D unclear. V gave up 3 bases and J gave up 0 bases, with 12 bases separating them. From germline, CDR1 is DFQATT and CDR2 SNEGSKA (reference sequence). The CDR3 spans 15 residues. CDR3 region: CSASWGANSNQPQHF. As DNA, the CDR3 is TGCAGTGCTAGTTGGGGAGCTAATAGCAATCAGCCCCAGCATTTT.

V gene TRBV4-2 combines with J gene TRBJ2-5, with 16 positions matching TRBD2. Germline lookup yields CDR1 LGHNA and CDR2 YNFKEQ. V shed 5 bases and J 2 bases; nucleotides not matched to a gene: 2. This CDR3 has 16 amino acids. CDR3 loop: CASSGTSGGAQETQYF. CDR3 DNA: TGTGCCAGCAGCGGGACTAGCGGGGGGGCTCAAGAGACCCAGTACTTC.

This clonotype has a handful of counts. The V call is TRBV19, the J call TRBJ2-5, with D perhaps TRBD1 or TRBD2 (5 bases each). With 3 bases removed from V and 2 bases from J, the gap between germline ends came to 13 bases. The CDR3 contains 15 residues. From germline, CDR1 is LNHDA and CDR2 SQIVND (reference sequence). The CDR3 is CASSMGVSDQETQYF. DNA of the CDR3: TGTGCCAGTAGTATGGGGGTCTCAGATCAAGAGACCCAGTACTTC.

On this clonotype: An end of the junction differs from the germline gene, which may be a read error. V gene TRBV3-1 combines with J gene TRBJ2-1, with a possible D match to TRBD2 (5 bases). The CDR3 loop spans 14 amino acids. Germline V gene lookup returns CDR1 LGHDT and CDR2 YNNKEL (reference sequence). CDR3: CAGSLSEGYNEQFF. The CDR3 DNA sequence: TGTGCCGGCAGCTTAAGCGAGGGATACAATGAGCAGTTCTTC.

The J gene is TRBJ2-3, the V gene TRBV6-1, with TRBD2 matching over 9 bases. V was pared by 5 bases and J by 6 bases, with 15 bases of the junction left unmatched. Germline values: CDR1 MNHNS, CDR2 SASEGT. CDR3 size: 17 residues. CDR3 loop: CASSPHPHLAGSDTQYF. CDR3 nucleotide sequence: TGTGCCAGCAGTCCCCACCCCCATCTAGCGGGGTCGGATACGCAGTATTTT.

The chain employs TRBV2 and TRBJ2-1; the D is unclear. Germline V gene lookup returns CDR1 SNHLY and CDR2 FYNNEI. CDR3 length: 11 residues. The germline V and J ends were trimmed by 7 bases and 3 bases, with 4 bases remaining between them. This CDR3 reads CASKDYNEQFF. DNA for the CDR3: TGTGCCAGCAAGGACTACAATGAGCAGTTCTTC.

In its sample, this clonotype was seen a few times. The chain has TRBV20-1 and TRBJ2-1, with D perhaps matching TRBD2 (6 bases). Germline values: CDR1 DFQATT, CDR2 SNEGSKA (reference sequence). The CDR3 has 17 residues. V was shortened by 3 bases and J by 8 bases, with 26 bases between the two germline ends. In nucleotides, the CDR3 is TGCAGTGCTAGGGCCCTGGACACTAGCATTAAACCGCATGAGCAGTTCTTC. Amino acids: CSARALDTSIKPHEQFF.

The chain couples TRBV6-2 or TRBV6-3 to TRBJ2-4; 8 bases match TRBD2. J was trimmed by 14 bases and V by 5 bases; bases with no gene match: 11. The CDR3 extends over 13 amino acids. Germline V CDR1 and CDR2: MNHEY, SVGEGT. In nucleotides, the CDR3 is TGTGCCAGCAGTGCCGGGACTAGGGTCTTGGAGTACTTC. Its translation is CASSAGTRVLEYF.

The chain employs TRBV28 and TRBJ2-2; TRBD1 matches 12 bases. CDR1 MDHEN and CDR2 SYDVKM come from the germline V gene. This CDR3 has 17 amino acids. V shed 6 bases, J shed 2 bases, and the junction held 7 bases outside the gene matches. The CDR3 here is CASSGWDRGRNTGELFF. CDR3 bases: TGTGCCAGCAGCGGGTGGGACAGGGGGCGAAACACCGGGGAGCTGTTTTTT. Drawing the rest from reference TRBV28 and TRBJ2-2, the complete variable domain is DVKVTQSSRYLVKRTGEKVFLECVQDMDHENMFWYRQDPGLGLRLIYFSYDVKMKEKGDIPEGYSVSREKKERFSLILESASTNQTSMYLCASSGWDRGRNTGELFFGEGSRLTVL.

This chain uses TRBV20-1 with TRBJ2-7, with D hard to call. This CDR3 has 12 amino acids. Germline V gene sequence: CDR1 DFQATT, CDR2 SNEGSKA (reference sequence). The V end was cut by 3 bases, the J end by 2 bases, with 8 bases between. CDR3 amino acids: CSASRAAYEQYF. The CDR3 bases are TGCAGTGCTAGTAGGGCAGCCTACGAGCAGTACTTC.

The table lists this clonotype with many counts. The chain is built from TRBV10-3 and TRBJ2-7; no reliable D call. Trimming cost V 6 bases and J 5 bases, with 11 bases left between them. The CDR3 runs to 12 residues. Per the germline V gene, CDR1 is ENHRY and CDR2 is SYGVKD. The CDR3 nucleotides read TGTGCCATCAGCCCTGCGTGGCACGAGCAGTACTTC. It yields the protein CAISPAWHEQYF.